The text below deals with one T cell receptor (beta chain). This record belongs to a study of cytomegalovirus exposure and HLA in healthy donors. The CDR3 spans 16 residues. The V gene's germline CDR1 is MNHEY and CDR2 SMNVEV (reference sequence). Trimming at V came to 2 bases and at J to 6 bases, leaving 8 bases not matched to a gene. PCR involved 60 Vbeta and 13 Jbeta primers. Source study methods: An analysis that came later counted 73 million or so unique TCR beta chains, approximately 10 million shared. Measured with immunoSEQ multiplex PCR; TCRdb has only the in-frame clones, and not every one. V, J and clone size are taken as reported in that table, and D and trimming were inferred from the DNA itself. Of under 200,000 clones listed, roughly four fifths are singletons.

The TCR comes from a female donor in good health and CMV-seronegative. V and J are TRBV27 and TRBJ1-4, with TRBD1 identical over 8 bases. The sample consisted of PBMCs. The CDR3 is CASSLRGGQGHEKLFF. The CDR3 bases are TGTGCCAGCAGTTTAAGAGGTGGACAGGGACATGAAAAACTGTTTTTT.